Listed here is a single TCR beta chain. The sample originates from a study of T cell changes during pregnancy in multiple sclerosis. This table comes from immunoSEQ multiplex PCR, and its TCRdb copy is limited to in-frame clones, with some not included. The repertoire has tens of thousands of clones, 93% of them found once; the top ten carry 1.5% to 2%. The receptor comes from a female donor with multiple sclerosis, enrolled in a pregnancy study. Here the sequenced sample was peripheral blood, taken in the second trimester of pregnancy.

CDR3 sequence reads: CASSYSGAGGPKTQYF. The CDR3 nucleotides are TGTGCCAGCAGTTACTCGGGTGCGGGAGGGCCAAAGACCCAGTACTTC. V usage is TRBV6-5 and J usage is TRBJ2-5; 9 bases map to TRBD2. The germline V gene encodes CDR1 MNHEY and CDR2 SVGAGI. The CDR3 has 16 amino acids. V was pared by 0 bases and J by 6 bases, with 8 bases of the junction left unmatched.